Each of the 9 T cell receptor beta chains below was sequenced from the same sample in a study of blood T cells in healthy people across ages. PCR was performed a second time for about 6 to 11 cycles using a sample-barcoded 5' primer and a J-beta primer mix. From the 5' RACE reads, TCRdb called clonotypes with MiXCR, one entry per CDR3 protein. The sample carries around 500,000 distinct CDR3 sequences, roughly a quarter recorded once. These records were also assigned to another study, of T cells of mothers and their children.

The sample taken for sequencing was blood. Every receptor here comes from a boy aged 2 to 10 in good health.

The V and J genes are TRBV11-2 and TRBJ2-5, with D possibly being TRBD1 (6 bases). The last part of the DNA fits TRBJ2-1 better; the J call may be wrong. CDR3 size: 15 residues. Per germline, CDR1 SGHAT and CDR2 FQNNGV. The DNA for the CDR3 is TGTGCCAGCAGCTTAGGAGAGGGCAGGGGCAATGAGCAGTTCTTC. It yields the protein CASSLGEGRGNEQFF.

This clonotype occurred a few times. The chain employs TRBV20-1 and TRBJ1-2; D is unresolved. The germline V and J ends were trimmed by 6 bases and 7 bases, with 21 bases remaining between them. Germline CDR1 and CDR2: DFQATT and SNEGSKA (reference sequence). The CDR3 sequence is 14 residues long. CDR3 nucleotides: TGCAGTGCCACACACCCAGACAAGCCTCGTGGCTACACCTTC. It yields the protein CSATHPDKPRGYTF.

About this clonotype itself: An end of the junction differs from the germline gene, which may be a read error. This chain connects TRBV7-9 to TRBJ2-7; 9 bases line up with TRBD1. This CDR3 has 16 amino acids. Germline V CDR1 and CDR2: SEHNR, FQNEAQ (reference sequence). CDR3 residues: CASSSRTGQGVYEQYF. DNA of the CDR3: TGTGCCAGCAGCTCGCGTACGGGACAGGGCGTCTACGAGCAGTACTTT.

This chain uses TRBV7-3 with TRBJ2-5; tentative D call: TRBD2 (5 bases). Gene TRBJ2-1 matches the end of the DNA better, so the J call may be wrong. Germline V gene data show CDR1 as SGHTA and CDR2 as FQGTGA. The CDR3 consists of 12 residues. The CDR3 DNA is TGTGCCAGCAGCTTAACGAGGGCTGAGCAGTTCTTC. This translates into CASSLTRAEQFF.

V is TRBV7-9 and J is TRBJ2-7; 8 nucleotides line up with TRBD2. Germline lookup yields CDR1 SEHNR and CDR2 FQNEAQ (reference sequence). The ends lost 4 bases at V and 6 bases at J; junction bases unmatched: 11. There are 15 residues in the CDR3. The CDR3, as DNA: TGTGCCAGCAGCTCCTCCGGGACTAGGTTCGCCGAGCAGTACTTC. This translates into CASSSSGTRFAEQYF.

A few counts support this clonotype. The gene calls are TRBV5-1 and TRBJ2-5; 8 positions agree with TRBD1. J gave up 7 bases and V 3 bases, and 5 bases lay outside the gene matches. The CDR3 runs to 13 residues. Germline-derived CDR1 and CDR2 are SGHRS and YFSETQ. CDR3: CASSSKQGGTQYF. The CDR3 DNA reads as TGCGCCAGCAGCTCGAAACAGGGGGGGACCCAGTACTTC. The whole variable domain, filled in from reference TRBV5-1 and TRBJ2-5, reads KAGVTQTPRYLIKTRGQQVTLSCSPISGHRSVSWYQQTPGQGLQFLFEYFSETQRNKGNFPGRFSGRQFSNSRSEMNVSTLELGDSALYLCASSSKQGGTQYFGPGTRLLVL.

This chain uses TRBV30 with TRBJ1-2; 7 positions agree with TRBD1. The length of the CDR3 is 16 residues. The J segment lost 0 bases and the V segment lost 0 bases, leaving 7 bases of the junction unmatched. The germline V gene encodes CDR1 GTSNPN and CDR2 SVGIG (reference sequence). In nucleotides, the CDR3 is TGTGCCTGGAGTGTACATCGGGGGACAGCTAACTATGGCTACACCTTC. Encoded protein: CAWSVHRGTANYGYTF.

This clonotype was detected only a few times. The genes are TRBV7-9 and TRBJ1-4; 10 bases match TRBD1. J was trimmed by 6 bases and V by 8 bases; bases with no gene match: 6. Germline V CDR1 and CDR2: SEHNR, FQNEAQ (reference sequence). The CDR3 runs to 14 residues. The CDR3 DNA reads TGTGCCAGCGGGCCGGGACAGGGGTATGAAAAACTGTTTTTT. Encoded protein: CASGPGQGYEKLFF.

Only a few counts were recorded for this clonotype. The V and J genes are TRBV6-5 and TRBJ1-2, with a tentative D call TRBD1 (5 bases). V dropped 5 bases and J dropped 4 bases, with 11 bases sitting between them. The germline gives CDR1 MNHEY, CDR2 SVGAGI. The CDR3 extends over 13 amino acids. CDR3 loop: CASSGHFAYGYTF. The CDR3 region has the DNA TGTGCCAGCAGTGGACATTTCGCCTATGGCTACACCTTC.